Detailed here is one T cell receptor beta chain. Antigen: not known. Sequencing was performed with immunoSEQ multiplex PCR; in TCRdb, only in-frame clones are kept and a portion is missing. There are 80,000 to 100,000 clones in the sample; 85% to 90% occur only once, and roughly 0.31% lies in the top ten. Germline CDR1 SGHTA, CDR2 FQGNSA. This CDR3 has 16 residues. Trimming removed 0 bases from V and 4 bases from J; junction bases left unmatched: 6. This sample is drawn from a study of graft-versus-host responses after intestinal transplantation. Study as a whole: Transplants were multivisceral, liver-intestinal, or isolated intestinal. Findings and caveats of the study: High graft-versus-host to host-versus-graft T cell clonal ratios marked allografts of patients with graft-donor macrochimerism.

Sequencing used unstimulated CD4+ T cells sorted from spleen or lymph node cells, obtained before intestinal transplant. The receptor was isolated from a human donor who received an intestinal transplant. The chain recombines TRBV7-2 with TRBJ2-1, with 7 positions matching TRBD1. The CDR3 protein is CASSLADRVDYNEQFF. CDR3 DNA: TGTGCCAGCAGCTTAGCCGACAGGGTTGATTACAATGAGCAGTTCTTC.